This T cell receptor (beta chain) emerged from a study of T cell responses to AZD1222 COVID-19 vaccine. Study observations and caveats: Among the donors, most were white British and more were female, and clonal diversity was possibly underestimated.

Here immunoSEQ multiplex PCR was the method, and the copy in TCRdb shows in-frame clones only, minus some. The sample consists of 170,000 or so clones, 87% of them appearing once. On this clone: What it recognizes is unknown.

CDR1 is SGHKS and CDR2 is YYEKEE in the germline V gene (reference sequence). The CDR3 has 15 amino acids. V dropped 2 bases and J dropped 4; count of bases not matched to a gene: 8. This chain joins TRBV5-5 and TRBJ2-5, with TRBD2 matching 7 bases. The sequences come from peripheral blood, collected on day 0 of AZD1222 vaccination. The sequence was obtained from an adult in good health. CDR3 nucleotides: TGTGCCAGCAGCTTCGGCGGGAGACGGGCAGAGACCCAGTACTTC. Translated: CASSFGGRRAETQYF. Combining the CDR3 with reference TRBV5-5 and TRBJ2-5 gives the whole variable domain DAGVTQSPTHLIKTRGQQVTLRCSPISGHKSVSWYQQVLGQGPQFIFQYYEKEERGRGNFPDRFSARQFPNYSSELNVNALLLGDSALYLCASSFGGRRAETQYFGPGTRLLVL.